This TCR beta chain is from a study of blood T cell repertoires in COVID-19. Study-level information: T cells, B-cell-depleted T cells, or PBMCs provided the cDNA or gDNA that served as material.

Data came from immunoSEQ multiplex PCR; TCRdb stores just in-frame clones and leaves some out. The sample holds some 240,000 clones, 87% seen once. V lost 0 bases and J lost 2; bases outside the gene matches: 1. Germline-derived CDR1 and CDR2 are SGDLS and YYNGEE. This CDR3 region has 15 residues. The sequenced sample was peripheral blood. This clonotype was obtained from a man in his sixties who had recovered from COVID-19. The chain has TRBV9 and TRBJ2-2; TRBD2 matches 7 bases. The CDR3 sequence is CASSVGDYNTGELFF. CDR3 bases: TGTGCCAGCAGCGTAGGGGACTATAACACCGGGGAGCTGTTTTTT.